The clone carrying this T cell receptor (beta chain) has just a few counts. The antigen is unknown. These data come from a study of T cell repertoires in cytomegalovirus infection. The CDR3 is made up of 11 amino acids. J lost 9 bases, V lost 8 bases, and 2 bases had no gene match. Germline CDR1 is MNHEY and CDR2 is SVGEGT. TCRdb analysed the reads with MiXCR anew, one entry per CDR3 protein. The sample contains some 940,000 distinct CDR3 sequences, around 31% of which appear only once. The chain combines TRBV6-2 or TRBV6-3 with TRBJ2-1; 9 bases are shared with TRBD2. The TCR originated in a human donor in good health (CMV status not recorded). Some clones in this sample may be carry-over from other donors' samples. This specimen consisted of cultured CD8+ T cells from PBMCs, obtained from culture after CMV antigen stimulation. The CDR3 loop is CASVAGVEQFF. For the CDR3, the DNA is TGTGCCAGCGTAGCGGGGGTTGAGCAGTTCTTC.